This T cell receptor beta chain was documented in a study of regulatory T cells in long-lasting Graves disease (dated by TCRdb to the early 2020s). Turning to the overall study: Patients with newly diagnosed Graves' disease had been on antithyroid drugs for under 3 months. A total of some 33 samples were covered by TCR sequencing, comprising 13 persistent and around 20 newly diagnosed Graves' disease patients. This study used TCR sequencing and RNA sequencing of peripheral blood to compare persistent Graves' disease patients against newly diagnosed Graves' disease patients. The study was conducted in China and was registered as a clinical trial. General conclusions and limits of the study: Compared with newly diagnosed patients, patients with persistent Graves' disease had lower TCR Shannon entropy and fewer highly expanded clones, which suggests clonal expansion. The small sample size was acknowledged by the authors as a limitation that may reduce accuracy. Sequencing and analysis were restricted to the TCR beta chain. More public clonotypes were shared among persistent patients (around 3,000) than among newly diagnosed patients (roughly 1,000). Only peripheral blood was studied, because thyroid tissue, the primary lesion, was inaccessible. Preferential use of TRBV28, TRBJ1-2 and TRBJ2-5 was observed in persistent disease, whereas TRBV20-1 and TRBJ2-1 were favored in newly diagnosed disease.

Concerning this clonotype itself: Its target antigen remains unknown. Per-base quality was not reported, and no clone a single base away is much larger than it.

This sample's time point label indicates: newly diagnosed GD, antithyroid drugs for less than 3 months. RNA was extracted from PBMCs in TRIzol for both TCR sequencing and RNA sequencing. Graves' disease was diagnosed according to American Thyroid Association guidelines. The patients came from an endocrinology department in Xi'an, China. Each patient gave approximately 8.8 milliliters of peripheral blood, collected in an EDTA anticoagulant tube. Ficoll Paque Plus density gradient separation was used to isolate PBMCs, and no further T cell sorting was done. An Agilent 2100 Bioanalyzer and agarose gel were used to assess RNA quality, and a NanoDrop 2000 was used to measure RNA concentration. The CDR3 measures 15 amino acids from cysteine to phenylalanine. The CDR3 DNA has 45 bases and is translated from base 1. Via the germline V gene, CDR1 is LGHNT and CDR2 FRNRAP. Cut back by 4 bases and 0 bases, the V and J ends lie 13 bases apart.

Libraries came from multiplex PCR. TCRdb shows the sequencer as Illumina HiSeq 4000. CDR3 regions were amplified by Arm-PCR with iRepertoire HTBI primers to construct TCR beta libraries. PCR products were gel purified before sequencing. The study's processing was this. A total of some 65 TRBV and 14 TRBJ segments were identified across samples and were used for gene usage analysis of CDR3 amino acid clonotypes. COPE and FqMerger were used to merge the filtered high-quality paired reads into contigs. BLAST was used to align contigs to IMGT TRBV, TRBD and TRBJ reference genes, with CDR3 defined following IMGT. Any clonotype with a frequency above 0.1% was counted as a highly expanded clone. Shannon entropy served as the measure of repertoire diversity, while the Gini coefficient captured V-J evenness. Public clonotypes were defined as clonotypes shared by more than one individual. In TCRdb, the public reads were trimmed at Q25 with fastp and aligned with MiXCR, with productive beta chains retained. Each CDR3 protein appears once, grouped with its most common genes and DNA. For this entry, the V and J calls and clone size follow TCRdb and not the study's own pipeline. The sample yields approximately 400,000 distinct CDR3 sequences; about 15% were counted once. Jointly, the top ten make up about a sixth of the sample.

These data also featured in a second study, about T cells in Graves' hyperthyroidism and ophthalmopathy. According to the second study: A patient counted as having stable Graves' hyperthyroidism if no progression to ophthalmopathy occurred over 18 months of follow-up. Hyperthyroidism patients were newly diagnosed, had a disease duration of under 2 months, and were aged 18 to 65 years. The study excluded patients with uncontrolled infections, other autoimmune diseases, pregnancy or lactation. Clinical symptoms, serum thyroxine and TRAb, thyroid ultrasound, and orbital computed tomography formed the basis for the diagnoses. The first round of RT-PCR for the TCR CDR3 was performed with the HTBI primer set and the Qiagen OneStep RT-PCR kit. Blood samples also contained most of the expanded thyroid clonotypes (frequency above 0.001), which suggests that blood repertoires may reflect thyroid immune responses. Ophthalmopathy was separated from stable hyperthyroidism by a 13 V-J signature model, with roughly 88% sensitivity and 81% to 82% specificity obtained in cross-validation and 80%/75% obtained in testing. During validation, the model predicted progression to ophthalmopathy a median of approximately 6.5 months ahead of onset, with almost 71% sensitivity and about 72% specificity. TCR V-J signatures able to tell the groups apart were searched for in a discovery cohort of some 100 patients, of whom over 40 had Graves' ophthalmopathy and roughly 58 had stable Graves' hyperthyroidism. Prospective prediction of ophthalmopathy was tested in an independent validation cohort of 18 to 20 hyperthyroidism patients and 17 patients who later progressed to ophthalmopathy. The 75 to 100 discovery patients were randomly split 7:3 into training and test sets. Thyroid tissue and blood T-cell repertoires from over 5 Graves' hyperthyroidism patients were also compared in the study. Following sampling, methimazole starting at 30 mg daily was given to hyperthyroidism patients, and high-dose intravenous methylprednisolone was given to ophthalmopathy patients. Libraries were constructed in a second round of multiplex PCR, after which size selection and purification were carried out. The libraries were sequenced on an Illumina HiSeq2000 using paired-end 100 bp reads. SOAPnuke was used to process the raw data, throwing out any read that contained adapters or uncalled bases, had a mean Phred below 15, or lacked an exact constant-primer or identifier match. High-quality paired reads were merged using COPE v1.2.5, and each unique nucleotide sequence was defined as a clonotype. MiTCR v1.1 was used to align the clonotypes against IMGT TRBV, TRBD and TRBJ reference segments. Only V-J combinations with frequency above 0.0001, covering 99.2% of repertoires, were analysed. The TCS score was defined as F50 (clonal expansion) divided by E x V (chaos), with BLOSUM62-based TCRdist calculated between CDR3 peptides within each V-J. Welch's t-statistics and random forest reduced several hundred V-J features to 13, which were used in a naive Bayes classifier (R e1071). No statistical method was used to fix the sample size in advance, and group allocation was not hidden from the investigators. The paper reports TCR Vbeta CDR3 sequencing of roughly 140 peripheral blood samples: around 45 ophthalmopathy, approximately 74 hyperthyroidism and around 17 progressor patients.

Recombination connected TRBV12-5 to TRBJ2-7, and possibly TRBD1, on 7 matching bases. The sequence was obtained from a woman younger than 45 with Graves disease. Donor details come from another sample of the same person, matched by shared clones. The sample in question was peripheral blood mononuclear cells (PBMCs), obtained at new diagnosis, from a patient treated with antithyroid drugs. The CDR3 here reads CASGSLRDSSYEQYF. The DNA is TGTGCTAGTGGTTCTTTGCGGGACAGCTCCTACGAGCAGTACTTC.